This T cell receptor beta chain was observed in a study of blood T cell repertoires in COVID-19. The V gene's germline CDR1 is SGHVS and CDR2 FQNEAQ. Between the trimmed V and J ends, which lost 3 bases and 4 bases, there was a span of 7 bases. The CDR3 runs to 12 residues. Per the authors' pipeline: Scientists estimated how many nucleated cells there were by amplifying reference gene primers. The method was immunoSEQ multiplex PCR; TCRdb's version includes in-frame clones alone and lacks a portion of them. V, J and clone size are taken as reported in that table, and D and trimming were inferred from the DNA itself. Found here are over 300,000 clones, roughly 90% of them singletons; the top ten hold around 1.3%.

V and J are TRBV7-8 and TRBJ2-7; no reliable D call. The sequence was collected from a man in his forties or fifties with acute or convalescent COVID-19. The sample comprised peripheral blood. CDR3 DNA sequence: TGTGCCAGCAGCTTGGCTGAATACGAGCAGTACTTC. It yields the protein CASSLAEYEQYF.